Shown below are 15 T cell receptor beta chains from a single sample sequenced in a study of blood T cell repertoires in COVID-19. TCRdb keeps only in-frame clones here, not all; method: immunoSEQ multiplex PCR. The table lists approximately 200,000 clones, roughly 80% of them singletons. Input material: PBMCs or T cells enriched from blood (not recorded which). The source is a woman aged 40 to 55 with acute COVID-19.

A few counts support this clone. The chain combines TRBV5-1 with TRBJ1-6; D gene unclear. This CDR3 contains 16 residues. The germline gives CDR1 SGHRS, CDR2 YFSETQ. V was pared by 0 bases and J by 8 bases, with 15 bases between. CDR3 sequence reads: CASSLASGRRDSPLHF. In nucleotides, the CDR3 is TGCGCCAGCAGCTTGGCCTCGGGCAGGCGGGATTCACCCCTCCACTTT.

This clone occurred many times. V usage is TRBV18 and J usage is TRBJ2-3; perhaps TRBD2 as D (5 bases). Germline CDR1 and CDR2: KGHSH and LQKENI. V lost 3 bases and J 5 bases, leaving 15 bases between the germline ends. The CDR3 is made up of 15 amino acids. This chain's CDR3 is CASSPSGPWGDTQYF. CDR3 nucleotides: TGTGCCAGCTCACCGAGCGGCCCCTGGGGAGATACGCAGTATTTT.

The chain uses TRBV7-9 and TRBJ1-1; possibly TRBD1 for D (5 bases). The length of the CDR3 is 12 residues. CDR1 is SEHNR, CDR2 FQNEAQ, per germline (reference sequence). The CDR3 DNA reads TGTGGGTCGGGGGAGGTGGACACTGAAGCTTTCTTT. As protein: CGSGEVDTEAFF. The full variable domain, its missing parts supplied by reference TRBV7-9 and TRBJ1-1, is DTGVSQNPRHKITKRGQNVTFRCDPISEHNRLYWYRQTLGQGPEFLTYFQNEAQLEKSRLLSDRFSAERPKGSFSTLEIQRTEQGDSAMYLCGSGEVDTEAFFGQGTRLTVV.

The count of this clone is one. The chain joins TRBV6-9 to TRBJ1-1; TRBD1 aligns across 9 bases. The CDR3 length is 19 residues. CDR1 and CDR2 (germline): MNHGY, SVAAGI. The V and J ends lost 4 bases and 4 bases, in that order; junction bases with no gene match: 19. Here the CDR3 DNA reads TGTGCCAGCAGTTCGGCAGGGGACAGGGATATGAGGACTTCCACTGAAGCTTTCTTT. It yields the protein CASSSAGDRDMRTSTEAFF.

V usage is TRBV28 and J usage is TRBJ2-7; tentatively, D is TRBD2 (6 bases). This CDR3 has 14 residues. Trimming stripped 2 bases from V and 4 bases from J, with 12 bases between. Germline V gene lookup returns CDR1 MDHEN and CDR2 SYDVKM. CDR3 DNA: TGTGCCAGCAGTTTAGGGGGGAGCGAATACGAGCAGTACTTC. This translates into CASSLGGSEYEQYF.

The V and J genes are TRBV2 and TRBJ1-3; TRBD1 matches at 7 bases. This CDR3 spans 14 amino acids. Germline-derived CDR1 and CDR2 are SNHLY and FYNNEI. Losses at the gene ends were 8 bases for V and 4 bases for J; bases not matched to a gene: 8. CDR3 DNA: TGTGCCAGCGCTACAGGGGTGGCAGGAAACACCATATATTTT. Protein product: CASATGVAGNTIYF.

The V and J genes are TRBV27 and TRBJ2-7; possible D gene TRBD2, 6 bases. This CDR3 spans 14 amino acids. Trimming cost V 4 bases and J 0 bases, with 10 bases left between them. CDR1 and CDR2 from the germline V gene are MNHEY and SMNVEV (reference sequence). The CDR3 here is CASSSVGGSYEQYF. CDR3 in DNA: TGTGCCAGCAGTTCAGTGGGAGGCTCCTACGAGCAGTACTTC.

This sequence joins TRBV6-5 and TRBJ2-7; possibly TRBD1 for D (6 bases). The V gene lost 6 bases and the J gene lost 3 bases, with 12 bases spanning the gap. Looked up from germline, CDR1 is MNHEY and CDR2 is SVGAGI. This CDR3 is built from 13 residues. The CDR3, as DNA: TGTGCCAGCAGCAGGGGAGCCCACTACGAGCAGTACTTC. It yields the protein CASSRGAHYEQYF.

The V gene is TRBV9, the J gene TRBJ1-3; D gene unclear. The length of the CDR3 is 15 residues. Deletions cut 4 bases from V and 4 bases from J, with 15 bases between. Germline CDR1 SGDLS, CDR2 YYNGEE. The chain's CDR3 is CASSPRDGSGNTIYF. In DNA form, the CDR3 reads TGTGCCAGCAGCCCCCGTGACGGGTCGGGAAACACCATATATTTT.

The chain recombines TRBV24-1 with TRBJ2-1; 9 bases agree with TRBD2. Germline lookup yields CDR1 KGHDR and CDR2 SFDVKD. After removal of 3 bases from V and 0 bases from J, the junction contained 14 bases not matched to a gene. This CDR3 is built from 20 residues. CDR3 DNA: TGTGCCACCAGTGATGTGGGGGGTAGCGGGAGCGGTAGCTCCTACAATGAGCAGTTCTTC. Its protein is CATSDVGGSGSGSSYNEQFF.

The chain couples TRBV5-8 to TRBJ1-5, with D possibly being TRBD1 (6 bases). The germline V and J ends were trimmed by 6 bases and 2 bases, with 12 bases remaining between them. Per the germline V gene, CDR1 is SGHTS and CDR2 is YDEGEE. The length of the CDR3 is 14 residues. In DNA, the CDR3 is TGTGCCAGCAAAGGGGACACCCGCAATCAGCCCCAGCATTTT. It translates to CASKGDTRNQPQHF.

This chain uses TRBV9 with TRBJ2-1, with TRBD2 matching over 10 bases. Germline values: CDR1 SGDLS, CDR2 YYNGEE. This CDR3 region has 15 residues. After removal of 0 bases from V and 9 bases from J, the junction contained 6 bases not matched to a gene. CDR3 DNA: TGTGCCAGCAGCGTAGACTCTAGCGGGAGTACTGAGCAGTTCTTC. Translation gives CASSVDSSGSTEQFF.

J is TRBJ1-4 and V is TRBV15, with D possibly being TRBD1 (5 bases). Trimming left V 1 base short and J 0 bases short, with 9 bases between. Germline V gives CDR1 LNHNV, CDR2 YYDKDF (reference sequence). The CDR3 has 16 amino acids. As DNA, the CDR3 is TGTGCCACCAGCAGAGGTCAGGGCCCAACTAATGAAAAACTGTTTTTT. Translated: CATSRGQGPTNEKLFF.

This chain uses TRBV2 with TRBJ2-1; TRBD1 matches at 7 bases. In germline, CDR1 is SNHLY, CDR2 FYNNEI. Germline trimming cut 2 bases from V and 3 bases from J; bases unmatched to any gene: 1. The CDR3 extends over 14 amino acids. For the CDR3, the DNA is TGTGCCAGCAGTGAAAGGACAGGCTACAATGAGCAGTTCTTC. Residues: CASSERTGYNEQFF.

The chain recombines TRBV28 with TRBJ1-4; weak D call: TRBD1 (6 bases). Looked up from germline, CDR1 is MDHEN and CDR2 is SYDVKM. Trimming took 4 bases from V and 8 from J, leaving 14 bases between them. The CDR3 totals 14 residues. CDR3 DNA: TGTGCCAGCAGTTATCCAGGGGATGACGAAAAACTGTTTTTT. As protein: CASSYPGDDEKLFF.